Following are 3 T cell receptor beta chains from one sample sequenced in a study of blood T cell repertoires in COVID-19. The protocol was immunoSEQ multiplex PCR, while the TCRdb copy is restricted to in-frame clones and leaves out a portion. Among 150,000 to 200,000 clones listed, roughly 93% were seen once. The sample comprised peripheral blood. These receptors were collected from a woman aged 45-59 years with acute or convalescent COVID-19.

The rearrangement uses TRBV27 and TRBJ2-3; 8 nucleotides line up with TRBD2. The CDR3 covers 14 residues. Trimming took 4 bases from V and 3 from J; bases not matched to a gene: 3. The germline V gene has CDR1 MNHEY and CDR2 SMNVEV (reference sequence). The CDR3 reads CASSSGLGTDTQYF. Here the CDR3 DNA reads TGTGCCAGCAGTTCGGGACTAGGAACAGATACGCAGTATTTT.

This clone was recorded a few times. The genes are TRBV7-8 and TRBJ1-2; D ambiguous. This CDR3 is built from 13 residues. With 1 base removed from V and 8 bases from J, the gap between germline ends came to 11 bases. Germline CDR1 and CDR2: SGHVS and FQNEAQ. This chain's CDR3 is CASSLEGGRGYTF. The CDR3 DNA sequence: TGTGCCAGCAGCTTAGAGGGAGGGCGGGGCTACACCTTC. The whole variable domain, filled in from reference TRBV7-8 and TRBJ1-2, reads GAGVSQSPRYKVAKRGQDVALRCDPISGHVSLFWYQQALGQGPEFLTYFQNEAQLDKSGLPSDRFFAERPEGSVSTLKIQRTQQEDSAVYLCASSLEGGRGYTFGSGTRLTVV.

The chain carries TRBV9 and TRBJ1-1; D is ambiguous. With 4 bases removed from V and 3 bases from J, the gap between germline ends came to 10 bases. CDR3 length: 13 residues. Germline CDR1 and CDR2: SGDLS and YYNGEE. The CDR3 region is CASSPRVDTEAFF. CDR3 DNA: TGTGCCAGCAGCCCTCGGGTGGACACTGAAGCTTTCTTT.